This T cell receptor beta chain is from a study of T cell responses to AZD1222 COVID-19 vaccine. General study findings and limits: The reported proportion of spike-specific TCRs targeting unmutated variant regions was nearly half. It was only six AZD1222 recipients who were seropositive at baseline. Possibly, clonal diversity was underestimated; donors were largely white British and included more females. The repertoires were collected only after the peak T cell response.

In the case of this clone: What it binds is unknown.

V gave up 0 bases and J gave up 0 bases, with 3 bases separating them. Germline V gene lookup returns CDR1 SGHAT and CDR2 FQDESV (reference sequence). The CDR3 length is 14 residues. Only in-frame clones appear in the TCRdb table, and some are missing; sequencing was by immunoSEQ multiplex PCR. The sample holds roughly 150,000 clones; approximately 88% are singletons and the top ten take around 2.2%. The specimen comprised peripheral blood, sampled on day 0 of AZD1222 vaccination. The rearrangement links TRBV11-1 to TRBJ2-4; D not certain. This sequence originates from an adult in good health. The CDR3: CASSLAPAKNIQYF. The CDR3 bases are TGTGCCAGCAGCTTAGCTCCAGCCAAAAACATTCAGTACTTC.